This T cell receptor (beta chain) is from a study of cytomegalovirus exposure and HLA in healthy donors. Turning to the study itself: Unique TCR beta sequences numbering about 100 million came from roughly 180 million T cells in an earlier analysis. Study-wide findings and caveats: Over 15,000 TCR beta sequences were associated with HLA alleles at 0.05 false discovery rate in a later analysis. Reportedly, a later analysis found an Asian-associated ancestry cluster had fewer N-insertions than the roughly 700-donor mean. According to a later analysis, most TCR beta chains associated with CMV appeared HLA-restricted.

About this clone itself: Antigen specificity is unknown.

The CDR3 has 16 residues. Trimming pared 9 bases from V and 4 bases from J, leaving 25 bases between. Germline V lookup: CDR1 SGHTS, CDR2 YDEGEE. The PCR made use of 60 Vbeta and 13 Jbeta primers. The table came from immunoSEQ multiplex PCR; TCRdb's copy has only in-frame clones and leaves some out. Its table lists about 160,000 clones. V usage is TRBV5-8 and J usage is TRBJ1-2, with D possibly being TRBD1 (6 bases). The sequence was collected from a man aged 25-40 years in good health and CMV-seronegative. The sequencing input was PBMCs. The CDR3 is CAIFPLSGHRLYGYTF. The CDR3 coding sequence is TGTGCCATCTTCCCCCTTTCGGGACACCGCCTCTATGGCTACACCTTC.